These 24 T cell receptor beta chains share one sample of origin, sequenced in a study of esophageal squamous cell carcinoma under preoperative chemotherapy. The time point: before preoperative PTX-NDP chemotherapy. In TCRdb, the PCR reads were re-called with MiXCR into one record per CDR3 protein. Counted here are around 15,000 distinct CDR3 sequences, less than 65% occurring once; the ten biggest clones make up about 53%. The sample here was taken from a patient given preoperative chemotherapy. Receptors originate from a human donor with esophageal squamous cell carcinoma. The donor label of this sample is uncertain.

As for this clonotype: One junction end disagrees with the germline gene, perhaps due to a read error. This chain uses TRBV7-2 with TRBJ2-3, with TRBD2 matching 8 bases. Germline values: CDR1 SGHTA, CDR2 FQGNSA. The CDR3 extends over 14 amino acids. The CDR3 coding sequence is TGTGCGGGCAGCGGGGGCACTGGCGTAGATACGCAGTATTTC. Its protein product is CAGSGGTGVDTQYF.

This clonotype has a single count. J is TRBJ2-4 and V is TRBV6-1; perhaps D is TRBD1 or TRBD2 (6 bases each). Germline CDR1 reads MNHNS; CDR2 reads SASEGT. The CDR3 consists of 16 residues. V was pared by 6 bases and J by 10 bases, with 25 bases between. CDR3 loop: CASRPLGGCATDIQYF. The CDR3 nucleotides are TGTGCCAGCAGACCCCTAGGGGGGTGTGCCACAGATATTCAGTACTTC.

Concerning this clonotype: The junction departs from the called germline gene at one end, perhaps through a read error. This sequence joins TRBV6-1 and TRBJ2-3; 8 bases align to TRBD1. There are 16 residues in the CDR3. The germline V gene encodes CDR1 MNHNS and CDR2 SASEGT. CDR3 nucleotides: TGTGCCAGCAGGGGCCCAGGGGGCGGGGAGGAAGATACGCAGTATTTC. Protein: CASRGPGGGEEDTQYF.

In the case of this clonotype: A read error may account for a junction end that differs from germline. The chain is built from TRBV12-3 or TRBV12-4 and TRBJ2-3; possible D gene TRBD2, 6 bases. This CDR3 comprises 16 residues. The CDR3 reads CASGGYGRGHPETQYF. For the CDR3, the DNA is TGTGCCAGCGGGGGTTACGGGCGGGGTCACCCAGAGACGCAGTATTTC.

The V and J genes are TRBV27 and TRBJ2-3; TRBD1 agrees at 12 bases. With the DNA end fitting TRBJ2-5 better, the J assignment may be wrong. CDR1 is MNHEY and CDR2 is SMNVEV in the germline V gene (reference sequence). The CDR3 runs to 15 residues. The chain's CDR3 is CASSTGTGGAETQYF. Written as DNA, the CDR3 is TGTGCCAGCAGTACCGGGACAGGGGGCGCGGAGACCCAGTACTTC.

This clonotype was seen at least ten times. The DNA for the CDR3 is TGTGCCAGCTCGGCTAGCGGCTTCACAGATACGCAGTATTTT. Its protein is CASSASGFTDTQYF. The chain joins TRBV6-1 to TRBJ2-3; 7 nucleotides match TRBD2. The CDR3 consists of 14 residues. V dropped 8 bases and J dropped 2; count of bases not matched to a gene: 7. Germline V gene lookup returns CDR1 MNHNS and CDR2 SASEGT.

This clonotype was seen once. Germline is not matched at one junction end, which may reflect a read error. The DNA for the CDR3 is TGTGCCAGCAGGGAAGGTGGGGAGGGACCCCCAGAGACGCAGTATTTC. This translates into CASREGGEGPPETQYF. The chain combines TRBV6-1 with TRBJ2-3; 7 bases map to TRBD2. The CDR3 length is 16 residues. CDR1 and CDR2 (germline): MNHNS, SASEGT.

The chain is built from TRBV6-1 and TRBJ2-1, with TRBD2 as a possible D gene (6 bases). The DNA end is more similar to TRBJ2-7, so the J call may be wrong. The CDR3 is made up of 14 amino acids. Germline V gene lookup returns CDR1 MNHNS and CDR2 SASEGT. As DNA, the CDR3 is TGTGCCAGCATAATAGGGACTTCCTACAATGAGCAGTACTTC. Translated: CASIIGTSYNEQYF.

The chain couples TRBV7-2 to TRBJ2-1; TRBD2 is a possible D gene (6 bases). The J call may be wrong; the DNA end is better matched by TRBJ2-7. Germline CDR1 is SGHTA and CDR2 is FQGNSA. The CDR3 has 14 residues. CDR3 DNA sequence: TGTGCCAGCAACCCCGGGGGTGTGACCTACGAGCAGTACTTC. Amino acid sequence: CASNPGGVTYEQYF.

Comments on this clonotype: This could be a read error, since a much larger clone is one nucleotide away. CDR3 amino acids: CASTRGGATSDEQYF. DNA for the CDR3: TGTGCCAGCACTAGGGGGGGCGCAACTTCCGACGAGCAGTACTTC. This chain connects TRBV6-1 to TRBJ2-1, with D possibly matching TRBD2 (7 bases). Matching the DNA end better, TRBJ2-7 makes the J call doubtful. Germline lookup yields CDR1 MNHNS and CDR2 SASEGT. This CDR3 region has 15 residues.

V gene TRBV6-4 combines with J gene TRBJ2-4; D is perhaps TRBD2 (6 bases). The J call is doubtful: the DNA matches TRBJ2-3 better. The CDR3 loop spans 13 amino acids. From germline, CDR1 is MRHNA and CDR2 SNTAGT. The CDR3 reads CARGLGGKNIQYF. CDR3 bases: TGTGCCAGGGGGCTGGGAGGCAAAAATATTCAGTATTTT.

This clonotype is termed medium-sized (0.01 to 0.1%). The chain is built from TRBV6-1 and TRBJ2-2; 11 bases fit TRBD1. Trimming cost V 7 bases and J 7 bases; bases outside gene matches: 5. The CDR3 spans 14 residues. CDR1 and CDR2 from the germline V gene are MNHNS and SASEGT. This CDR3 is CASMRTGGVGELFF. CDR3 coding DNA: TGTGCCAGCATGCGGACAGGGGGCGTCGGGGAGCTGTTTTTT.

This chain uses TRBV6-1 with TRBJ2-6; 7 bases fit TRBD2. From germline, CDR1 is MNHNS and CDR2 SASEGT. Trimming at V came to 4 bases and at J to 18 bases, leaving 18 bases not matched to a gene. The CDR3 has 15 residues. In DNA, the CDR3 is TGTGCCAGCAGTGGTTTAGCGGGCCGGGCCAACGAGCAGACTTTC. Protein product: CASSGLAGRANEQTF.

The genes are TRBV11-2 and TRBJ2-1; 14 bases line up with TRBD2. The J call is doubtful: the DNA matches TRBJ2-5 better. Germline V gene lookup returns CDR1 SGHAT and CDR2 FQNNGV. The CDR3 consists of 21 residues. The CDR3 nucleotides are TGTGCCAGCAGCCCGGTTGGATCCGGGACTAGCGGGAGAGTGTACCAAGAGACCCAGTACTTC. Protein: CASSPVGSGTSGRVYQETQYF.

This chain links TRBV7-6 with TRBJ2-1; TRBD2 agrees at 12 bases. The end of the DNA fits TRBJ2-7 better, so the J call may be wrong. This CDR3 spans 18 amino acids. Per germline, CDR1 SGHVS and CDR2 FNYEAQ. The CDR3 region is CASSPTPLTSGSSYEQYF. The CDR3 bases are TGTGCCAGCAGCCCGACCCCCCTGACTAGCGGGAGCTCCTACGAGCAGTACTTC.

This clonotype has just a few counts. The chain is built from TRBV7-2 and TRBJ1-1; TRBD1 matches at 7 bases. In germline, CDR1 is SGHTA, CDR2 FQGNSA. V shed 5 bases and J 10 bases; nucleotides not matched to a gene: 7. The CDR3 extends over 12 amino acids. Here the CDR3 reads CASSPQGLVAFF. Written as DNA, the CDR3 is TGTGCCAGCAGCCCACAGGGGTTGGTAGCTTTCTTT.

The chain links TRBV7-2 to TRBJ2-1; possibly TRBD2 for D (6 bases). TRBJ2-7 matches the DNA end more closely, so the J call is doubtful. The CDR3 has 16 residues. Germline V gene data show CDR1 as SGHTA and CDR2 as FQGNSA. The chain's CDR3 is CASSLVLAVSYNEQYF. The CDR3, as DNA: TGTGCCAGCAGCTTAGTATTAGCGGTTTCCTACAATGAGCAGTACTTC.

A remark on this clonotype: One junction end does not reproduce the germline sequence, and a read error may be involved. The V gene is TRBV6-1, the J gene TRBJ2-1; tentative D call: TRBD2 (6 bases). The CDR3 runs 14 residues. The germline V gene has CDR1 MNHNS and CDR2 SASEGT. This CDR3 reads CAGRPGESADKQFF. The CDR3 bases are TGTGCGGGCAGACCGGGAGAGAGTGCCGATAAGCAGTTCTTT.

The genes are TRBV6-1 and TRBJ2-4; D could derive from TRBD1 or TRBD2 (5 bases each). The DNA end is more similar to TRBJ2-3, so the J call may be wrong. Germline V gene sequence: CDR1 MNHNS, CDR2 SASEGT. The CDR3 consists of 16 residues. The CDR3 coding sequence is TGTGCCAGCAGTGAAGCGGGGCAGGGAGCCAAAAATATTCAGTATTTT. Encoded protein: CASSEAGQGAKNIQYF.

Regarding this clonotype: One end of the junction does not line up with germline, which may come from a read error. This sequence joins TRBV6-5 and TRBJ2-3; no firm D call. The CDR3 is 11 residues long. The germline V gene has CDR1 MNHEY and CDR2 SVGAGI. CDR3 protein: CGSSYQETQYF. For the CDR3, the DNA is TGTGGGAGCAGTTACCAAGAGACGCAGTACTTT.

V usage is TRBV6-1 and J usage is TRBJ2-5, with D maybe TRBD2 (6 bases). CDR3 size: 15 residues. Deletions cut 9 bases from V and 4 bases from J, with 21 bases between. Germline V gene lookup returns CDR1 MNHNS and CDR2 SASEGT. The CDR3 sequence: CARGSGGRDPETQYF. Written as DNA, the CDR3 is TGTGCCAGGGGTTCCGGGGGTCGTGACCCAGAGACCCAGTACTTC.

CDR3 coding DNA: TGTGCCAGCAGACCGGGTCTGAGTGCAGATGCGCAGTTCTTC. Protein sequence: CASRPGLSADAQFF. The chain recombines TRBV6-1 with TRBJ2-1; no clear D gene. Trimming left V 6 bases short and J 12 bases short, with 21 bases between. This CDR3 is built from 14 residues. From germline, CDR1 is MNHNS and CDR2 SASEGT.

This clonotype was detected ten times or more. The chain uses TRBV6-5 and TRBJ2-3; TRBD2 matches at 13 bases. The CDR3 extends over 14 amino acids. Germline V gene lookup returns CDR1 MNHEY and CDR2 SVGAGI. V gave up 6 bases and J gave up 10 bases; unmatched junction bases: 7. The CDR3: CASSLTSGRAAQYF. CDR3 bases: TGTGCCAGCAGCCTTACTAGCGGGAGGGCCGCGCAGTATTTT.

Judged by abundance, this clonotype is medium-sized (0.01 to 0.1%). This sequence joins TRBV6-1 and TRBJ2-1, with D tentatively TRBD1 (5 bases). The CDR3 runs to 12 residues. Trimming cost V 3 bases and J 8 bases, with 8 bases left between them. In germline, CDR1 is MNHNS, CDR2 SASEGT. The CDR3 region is CASSEQGYEQFF. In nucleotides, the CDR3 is TGTGCCAGCAGTGAGCAGGGCTATGAGCAGTTCTTC.